This TCR beta chain was profiled in a study of OX40 agonist ivuxolimab in advanced cancers. About the study: Patients assigned to dose escalation were diagnosed with hepatocellular carcinoma, melanoma, renal cell or head and neck cancer. Study-wide results and caveats: By week 6 at 0.1 to 3.0 mg/kg, blood CD4+ and CD8+ T cells had expanded clonally. Some patients without response likewise showed low normalized clonal expansion. The study found that CD8+ T cells averaged more expanded clones than CD4+.

TCRdb's table, derived via immunoSEQ multiplex PCR, lists solely in-frame clones and lacks some. The sample holds fewer than 85,000 clones; 85% are singletons and the top ten take around 1.8%. The V end lost 8 bases, the J end lost 1 base, and 9 bases lay between the germline ends. This CDR3 has 12 amino acids. Germline CDR1 is MDHEN and CDR2 is SYDVKM. Points on this clone: Its antigen is not known.

The chain uses TRBV28 and TRBJ2-7; D gene ambiguous. The sequencing here drew on CD4+ or CD8+ T cells sorted from blood, taken in a trial of the OX40 agonist ivuxolimab. The source is an adult with an advanced solid tumor such as melanoma, head and neck, liver or kidney cancer. CDR3 in amino acids: CASPMRSYEQYF. CDR3 nucleotide sequence: TGTGCCAGCCCGATGAGGTCCTACGAGCAGTACTTC.